This entry lists 8 T cell receptor beta chains sequenced from one sample in a study of shared clonotypes between healthy human individuals. Clones were sequenced by immunoSEQ multiplex PCR, and TCRdb holds only the in-frame ones, with some missing. The sample includes 2 million to 3 million clones, over 85% seen only once; the top ten take 0.36%. The material sequenced was naive CD4+ T cells from PBMCs. Documented subset: CD45RA+ positively selected. The receptors here all came from a man aged 18 to 35 in good health. Some clones in this sample may be carry-over from other donors' samples.

The V and J genes are TRBV6-6 and TRBJ1-4, with 8 bases matching TRBD1. Germline trimming cut 10 bases from V and 8 bases from J; bases unmatched to any gene: 12. The CDR3 has 14 amino acids. Germline CDR1 is MNHNY and CDR2 is SVGAGI (reference sequence). CDR3 DNA sequence: TGTGCCACCTCCCGGACAGGGATTGGAGAAAAACTGTTTTTT. Amino acid sequence: CATSRTGIGEKLFF.

V gene TRBV18 combines with J gene TRBJ2-6; TRBD1 aligns across 8 bases. CDR3 size: 16 residues. Per germline, CDR1 KGHSH and CDR2 LQKENI. V trimming: 3 bases; J trimming: 2 bases; junction bases outside the gene matches: 3. CDR3 residues: CASSPQGATGANVLTF. DNA for the CDR3: TGTGCCAGCTCACCTCAGGGGGCGACTGGGGCCAACGTCCTGACTTTC.

V is TRBV2 and J is TRBJ2-6, with D uncertain. Per the germline V gene, CDR1 is SNHLY and CDR2 is FYNNEI. This CDR3 spans 15 amino acids. V was pared by 2 bases and J by 2 bases, with 7 bases between. The DNA of the CDR3 is TGTGCCAGCAGTGAAAATGGGCCTGGGGCCAACGTCCTGACTTTC. Amino acid sequence: CASSENGPGANVLTF.

The chain joins TRBV28 to TRBJ2-1, with D perhaps being TRBD1 or TRBD2 (6 bases each). Trimming left V 7 bases short and J 5 bases short, with 18 bases between. Per germline, CDR1 MDHEN and CDR2 SYDVKM. This CDR3 has 15 amino acids. CDR3 loop: CASIEKGGPNNEQFF. Written as DNA, the CDR3 is TGTGCCAGCATAGAAAAGGGGGGACCAAACAATGAGCAGTTCTTC.

This chain's CDR3 is CASSGGLFGDEQFF. DNA for the CDR3: TGTGCCAGCAGCGGGGGACTTTTCGGCGATGAGCAGTTCTTC. The chain joins TRBV7-9 to TRBJ2-1; D may be TRBD2 (6 bases). The CDR3 consists of 14 residues. Trimming stripped 5 bases from V and 8 bases from J, with 16 bases between. Germline values: CDR1 SEHNR, CDR2 FQNEAQ (reference sequence). Drawing the rest from reference TRBV7-9 and TRBJ2-1, the complete variable domain is DTGVSQNPRHKITKRGQNVTFRCDPISEHNRLYWYRQTLGQGPEFLTYFQNEAQLEKSRLLSDRFSAERPKGSFSTLEIQRTEQGDSAMYLCASSGGLFGDEQFFGPGTRLTVL.

The chain links TRBV27 to TRBJ2-3, with D possibly TRBD2 on 6 matching bases. The CDR3 consists of 17 residues. The germline V gene has CDR1 MNHEY and CDR2 SMNVEV (reference sequence). Trimming took off 5 bases at V and 2 bases at J, with 20 bases between the two ends. CDR3 sequence: CASSPSLGRDDTDTQYF. CDR3 coding DNA: TGTGCCAGCAGTCCTTCCTTGGGGCGGGACGACACAGATACGCAGTATTTT.

This clone has more than one count but fewer than ten. The gene calls are TRBV19 and TRBJ1-1; 7 bases fit TRBD1. Germline V lookup: CDR1 LNHDA, CDR2 SQIVND (reference sequence). The CDR3 is 16 amino acids. The J segment lost 3 bases and the V segment lost 3 bases, leaving 10 bases of the junction unmatched. The chain's CDR3 is CASSILTGQKYTEAFF. The CDR3 bases are TGTGCCAGTAGTATTCTGACGGGACAGAAATACACTGAAGCTTTCTTT.

The genes are TRBV6-6 and TRBJ2-7; D is undetermined. CDR3 size: 13 residues. Trimming stripped 6 bases from V and 0 bases from J, with 9 bases between. The germline gives CDR1 MNHNY, CDR2 SVGAGI (reference sequence). DNA of the CDR3: TGTGCCAGCAGACGGCCTCCCTCCTACGAGCAGTACTTC. Translating gives CASRRPPSYEQYF.